This T cell receptor beta chain is drawn from a study of breast tumors, draining lymph nodes, adjacent tissues. Study findings and constraints: Tumor T cell lymph node origin was a supported hypothesis, not proven. Tumor repertoires ranked between lymph nodes and nontumor tissue in diversity, with V and J gene preferences. Data fit most tumor T cells coming from lymph node, expanding in tumor.

The lymph nodes were axillary draining lymph nodes from breast cancer patients. This clonotype was counted many times. What it recognizes is unknown. MiXCR was run by TCRdb on the multiplex PCR reads, yielding one entry per CDR3 protein. Altogether some 150,000 distinct CDR3 sequences are present, more than 20% being singletons, with the ten largest covering approximately 2.7%. V was trimmed by 7 bases and J by 1 base, leaving 8 bases between them. The CDR3 is 13 amino acids. Germline V gives CDR1 SNHLY, CDR2 FYNNEI. The sample consisted of axillary lymph node tissue. The TCR originated in a female donor with breast cancer. Some clones in this sample may be carry-over from other donors' samples. The V gene is TRBV2, the J gene TRBJ1-5; D unclear. In nucleotides, the CDR3 is TGTGCCAGCAAGCAGTACAGCAATCAGCCCCAGCATTTT. Translating it yields CASKQYSNQPQHF.